The next 24 T cell receptor beta chains were all read from a single sample in a study of T cell responses to AZD1222 COVID-19 vaccine. Profiling relied on immunoSEQ multiplex PCR, and the TCRdb table lists in-frame clones only, not all of them. This table has fewer than 150,000 clones, about nine tenths appearing once. The sequenced sample was peripheral blood, obtained on day 0 of AZD1222 vaccination. The receptors shown here come from an adult in good health.

The chain employs TRBV9 and TRBJ2-5; 7 bases agree with TRBD2. J gave up 2 bases and V 2 bases, and 3 bases lay outside the gene matches. CDR1 and CDR2 (germline): SGDLS, YYNGEE. There are 14 residues in the CDR3. The CDR3 sequence is CASSVTSKQETQYF. DNA of the CDR3: TGTGCCAGCAGCGTGACTAGCAAGCAAGAGACCCAGTACTTC.

The genes are TRBV19 and TRBJ1-2; the D is unclear. The CDR3 loop spans 15 amino acids. Per the germline V gene, CDR1 is LNHDA and CDR2 is SQIVND (reference sequence). V was shortened by 7 bases and J by 4 bases, with 19 bases between the two germline ends. The CDR3 sequence: CASTPLPADLYGYTF. The CDR3 DNA is TGTGCCAGTACCCCACTACCGGCCGACCTCTATGGCTACACCTTC. The whole variable domain, remainder taken from reference TRBV19 and TRBJ1-2, is DGGITQSPKYLFRKEGQNVTLSCEQNLNHDAMYWYRQDPGQGLRLIYYSQIVNDFQKGDIAEGYSVSREKKESFPLTVTSAQKNPTAFYLCASTPLPADLYGYTFGSGTRLTVV.

The chain recombines TRBV4-3 with TRBJ2-7, with D possibly matching TRBD2 (6 bases). V dropped 1 base and J dropped 2 bases, with 12 bases sitting between them. The CDR3 has 15 amino acids. Germline V CDR1 and CDR2: LGHNA, YSLEER. The CDR3 nucleotides read TGCGCCAGCAGCCAAGGATACCGGGGGACCTACGAGCAGTACTTC. Its translation is CASSQGYRGTYEQYF.

Concerning this clone itself: Germline is not matched at one junction end, which may reflect a read error. CDR3 nucleotide sequence: TGTGCCACCAGCCAACAGGGGGGGCTAGCGGGGGTTAACTTAGCCAAAAACATTCAGTACTTC. This codes for CATSQQGGLAGVNLAKNIQYF. The chain uses TRBV3-1 (or the pseudogene TRBV3-2) and TRBJ2-4, with TRBD2 matching 10 bases. Germline CDR1 and CDR2: LGHDT and YNNKEL (reference sequence). The CDR3 loop spans 21 amino acids.

The chain uses TRBV2 and TRBJ1-5; tentatively, D is TRBD1 (5 bases). The CDR3 contains 17 residues. CDR1 SNHLY and CDR2 FYNNEI come from the germline V gene. Trimming pared 6 bases from V and 3 bases from J, leaving 21 bases between. CDR3 bases: TGTGCCAGCAGCGATACTTCGTGGCAGGGAGACAATCAGCCCCAGCATTTT. Translated, it gives CASSDTSWQGDNQPQHF.

The count of this clone is one. The CDR3 DNA follows: TGTGCCAGCAGCCACGGCAGCGGCACAGATACGCAGTATTTT. It encodes CASSHGSGTDTQYF. V usage is TRBV7-3 and J usage is TRBJ2-3; the D is unclear. Trimming left V 5 bases short and J 1 base short, with 10 bases between. There are 14 residues in the CDR3. Germline V gives CDR1 SGHTA, CDR2 FQGTGA.

The chain couples TRBV19 to TRBJ1-5; TRBD1 matches 12 bases. CDR3 length: 17 residues. V shed 4 bases, J shed 0 bases, and the junction held 4 bases outside the gene matches. CDR1 is LNHDA and CDR2 is SQIVND in the germline V gene (reference sequence). The CDR3 DNA sequence: TGTGCCAGTAGTACCCGGGACAGGGGGCTTAGCAATCAGCCCCAGCATTTT. This gives the protein CASSTRDRGLSNQPQHF.

This chain connects TRBV7-2 to TRBJ2-4; 7 bases align to TRBD1. The CDR3 covers 13 residues. J lost 5 bases, V lost 5 bases, and 3 bases had no gene match. The germline V gene has CDR1 SGHTA and CDR2 FQGNSA. The CDR3 loop reads CASSLGQENIQYF. For the CDR3, the DNA is TGTGCCAGCAGCCTCGGACAGGAAAACATTCAGTACTTC.

The table lists this clone with a count of one. CDR3 in amino acids: CAISAVGFYEQYF. CDR3 nucleotides: TGTGCCATCAGTGCGGTAGGTTTCTACGAGCAGTACTTC. The chain employs TRBV10-3 and TRBJ2-7; D not resolved. V was clipped by 4 bases and J by 3 bases, with 10 bases between them. This CDR3 has 13 residues. CDR1 and CDR2 from the germline V gene are ENHRY and SYGVKD.

The chain joins TRBV9 to TRBJ1-1; 10 bases line up with TRBD1. V was clipped by 1 base and J by 6 bases; unmatched bases: 15. This CDR3 is built from 18 residues. Germline CDR1 reads SGDLS; CDR2 reads YYNGEE. For the CDR3, the DNA is TGTGCCAGCAGCGTATTTAGTGGGACAGGGGCTTCAGGAGCTGAAGCTTTCTTT. Its protein product is CASSVFSGTGASGAEAFF.

This chain links TRBV6-2 or TRBV6-3 with TRBJ1-1; D may be TRBD1 (6 bases). The V end was cut by 2 bases, the J end by 0 bases, with 7 bases between. CDR1 is MNHEY, CDR2 SVGEGT, per germline. The CDR3 covers 14 residues. The DNA for the CDR3 is TGTGCCAGCAGTTACCAGGGGCTGAACACTGAAGCTTTCTTT. Translated, it gives CASSYQGLNTEAFF.

The chain joins TRBV30 to TRBJ1-3; D gene ambiguous. The V and J ends lost 2 bases and 2 bases respectively, with 1 base between them. From germline, CDR1 is GTSNPN and CDR2 SVGIG (reference sequence). This CDR3 region has 11 residues. CDR3 residues: CAWSTGNTIYF. The CDR3 DNA reads TGTGCCTGGAGTACTGGAAACACCATATATTTT.

This clone was detected a few times. The chain carries TRBV30 and TRBJ2-1; D perhaps matches TRBD1 (6 bases). CDR3 length equals 15 residues. CDR1 is GTSNPN and CDR2 is SVGIG in the germline V gene (reference sequence). V was pared by 3 bases and J by 0 bases, with 12 bases between. CDR3 sequence (DNA): TGTGCCTGGAGCCCGGACAGCCGCTCCTACAATGAGCAGTTCTTC. This sequence encodes CAWSPDSRSYNEQFF.

In this sample, this clone turned up a few times. The chain employs TRBV19 and TRBJ2-7, with D maybe TRBD2 (5 bases). The germline V gene encodes CDR1 LNHDA and CDR2 SQIVND (reference sequence). The V gene lost 4 bases and the J gene lost 6 bases, with 7 bases spanning the gap. The CDR3 is made up of 11 amino acids. This CDR3 is CASSTEGEQYF. The CDR3 DNA reads TGTGCCAGTAGTACCGAGGGCGAGCAGTACTTC.

This clone appeared a few times. Germline is not matched at one junction end, which may reflect a read error. The CDR3 is CATSPRQGSTDTQYF. The CDR3 DNA is TGTGCCACCAGCCCCCGACAGGGAAGCACAGATACGCAGTATTTT. The V gene is TRBV5-5, the J gene TRBJ2-3, with TRBD1 matching 7 bases. Germline V gene data show CDR1 as SGHKS and CDR2 as YYEKEE (reference sequence). The CDR3 extends over 15 amino acids.

The chain carries TRBV7-6 and TRBJ1-2, with 8 bases identical to TRBD1. Germline CDR1 and CDR2: SGHVS and FNYEAQ. J lost 4 bases, V lost 4 bases, and 8 bases had no gene match. There are 15 residues in the CDR3. The CDR3 is CASSSLDRAIYGYTF. CDR3 nucleotides: TGTGCCAGCAGCTCCCTGGACAGGGCTATCTATGGCTACACCTTC.

The chain is built from TRBV19 and TRBJ1-5; unclear D gene. The CDR3 runs 14 residues. The germline V gene encodes CDR1 LNHDA and CDR2 SQIVND (reference sequence). With 5 bases removed from V and 1 base from J, the gap between germline ends came to 9 bases. In DNA form, the CDR3 reads TGTGCCAGTAGTCCCCCTAGGAGCAATCAGCCCCAGCATTTT. It codes for CASSPPRSNQPQHF.

The gene calls are TRBV6-1 and TRBJ2-7, with 9 bases that match TRBD1. This CDR3 has 15 amino acids. Germline CDR1 reads MNHNS; CDR2 reads SASEGT. V gave up 2 bases and J gave up 3 bases; unmatched junction bases: 5. In DNA, the CDR3 is TGTGCCAGCAGTGAAAGCGGGACAGGGCTCTACGAGCAGTACTTC. Translating gives CASSESGTGLYEQYF.

This chain connects TRBV5-1 to TRBJ2-7; TRBD1 is a possible D gene (6 bases). CDR1 is SGHRS and CDR2 is YFSETQ in the germline V gene. Trimming removed 3 bases from V and 0 bases from J, with 13 bases in between. This CDR3 comprises 15 residues. Here the CDR3 reads CASSWGQGTSYEQYF. CDR3 nucleotides: TGCGCCAGCAGCTGGGGTCAGGGGACCTCCTACGAGCAGTACTTC.

The chain links TRBV19 to TRBJ1-1, with no clear D. Between the trimmed V and J ends, which lost 1 base and 1 base, there was a span of 4 bases. Per the germline V gene, CDR1 is LNHDA and CDR2 is SQIVND (reference sequence). The CDR3 runs 13 residues. CDR3 sequence reads: CASSIGPNTEAFF. The DNA of the CDR3 is TGTGCCAGTAGTATAGGGCCGAACACTGAAGCTTTCTTT.

The chain joins TRBV7-6 to TRBJ1-4; D not certain. CDR3 length: 13 residues. The germline V and J ends were trimmed by 1 base and 8 bases, with 8 bases remaining between them. The V gene's germline CDR1 is SGHVS and CDR2 FNYEAQ. The CDR3: CASSLGRAEKLFF. CDR3 sequence (DNA): TGTGCCAGCAGCTTAGGTCGGGCCGAAAAACTGTTTTTT.

CDR3 in amino acids: CASSQKPLGGRETQYF. CDR3 DNA: TGTGCCAGCAGCCAGAAACCCCTGGGGGGGCGGGAGACCCAGTACTTC. The chain is built from TRBV6-7 and TRBJ2-5; TRBD2 might be the D (7 bases). TRBV6-7 is an ORF; its function is uncertain. This CDR3 contains 16 residues. V was pared by 6 bases and J by 5 bases, with 22 bases between.

About this clone: A read error may account for a junction end that differs from germline. The chain has TRBV24-1 and TRBJ2-2; D perhaps matches TRBD2 (6 bases). CDR1 and CDR2 (germline): KGHDR, SFDVKD. The CDR3 is 15 amino acids. The CDR3 DNA follows: TGTGCTACCAGTGCCAGCGGGTTGAACACCGGGGAGCTGTTTTTT. This gives the protein CATSASGLNTGELFF.

The rearrangement uses TRBV7-9 and TRBJ2-3; possibly TRBD1 for D (6 bases). V lost 4 bases and J lost 2, with 10 bases in between. This CDR3 comprises 14 residues. CDR1 is SEHNR and CDR2 is FQNEAQ in the germline V gene (reference sequence). The DNA of the CDR3 is TGTGCCAGCAGCTCTCAGGGGACCACAGATACGCAGTATTTT. Its protein is CASSSQGTTDTQYF.